These 28 T cell receptor beta chains were sequenced from one sample in a study of cytomegalovirus exposure and HLA in healthy donors. PCR employed 60 Vbeta and 13 Jbeta primers. The data were produced by immunoSEQ multiplex PCR, yet TCRdb's version contains in-frame clones alone and is incomplete. Here the sample spans more than 95,000 clones, roughly 75% being singletons. The sequencing input was PBMCs. The receptors were gathered from a man under 40 in good health and CMV-seropositive.

This rearrangement joins TRBV28 to TRBJ2-7; D call uncertain. The V gene lost 11 bases and the J gene lost 3 bases, with 14 bases spanning the gap. Germline assignment: CDR1 MDHEN and CDR2 SYDVKM. The CDR3 totals 12 residues. The CDR3: CASGNPDYEQYF. The CDR3 coding sequence is TGTGCCTCAGGTAACCCCGACTACGAGCAGTACTTC.

The V call is TRBV6-1, the J call TRBJ2-7; 9 bases match TRBD1. This CDR3 comprises 13 residues. CDR1 and CDR2 from the germline V gene are MNHNS and SASEGT. J gave up 5 bases and V 10 bases, and 9 bases lay outside the gene matches. CDR3 in amino acids: CATRRQGGDEQYF. The CDR3 bases are TGTGCCACCAGACGACAGGGGGGGGACGAGCAGTACTTC.

The chain is built from TRBV4-1 and TRBJ2-1; 11 nucleotides match TRBD2. This CDR3 has 16 residues. Germline V gene lookup returns CDR1 MGHRA and CDR2 YSYEKL. Trimming at V came to 0 bases and at J to 9 bases, leaving 7 bases not matched to a gene. This chain's CDR3 is CASSQELAGGQGEQFF. The CDR3 nucleotides read TGCGCCAGCAGCCAAGAGTTAGCGGGAGGGCAGGGTGAGCAGTTCTTC.

J is TRBJ2-1 and V is TRBV5-4; 8 bases agree with TRBD1. The CDR3 is 15 amino acids. Germline CDR1 is SGHNT and CDR2 is YYREEE (reference sequence). V shed 4 bases, J shed 6 bases, and the junction held 9 bases outside the gene matches. CDR3 loop: CASSGAGTGRNEQFF. Here the CDR3 DNA reads TGTGCCAGCAGCGGTGCCGGGACAGGCCGCAATGAGCAGTTCTTC. The variable domain in full, with the rest retrieved from reference TRBV5-4 and TRBJ2-1, is ETGVTQSPTHLIKTRGQQVTLRCSSQSGHNTVSWYQQALGQGPQFIFQYYREEENGRGNFPPRFSGLQFPNYSSELNVNALELDDSALYLCASSGAGTGRNEQFFGPGTRLTVL.

This clone was seen a few times. The chain recombines TRBV30 with TRBJ1-2; D uncertain. The V end was cut by 0 bases, the J end by 8 bases, with 7 bases between. This CDR3 spans 11 amino acids. CDR1 and CDR2 from the germline V gene are GTSNPN and SVGIG (reference sequence). CDR3 region: CAWSVLVGYTF. As DNA, the CDR3 is TGTGCCTGGAGTGTACTCGTGGGCTACACCTTC.

This chain joins TRBV9 and TRBJ2-5, with D possibly being TRBD2 (6 bases). The CDR3 is made up of 14 amino acids. Trimming took off 4 bases at V and 3 bases at J, with 13 bases between the two ends. CDR1 and CDR2 (germline): SGDLS, YYNGEE. In DNA, the CDR3 is TGTGCCAGCAGCTCCAGCGGGCGAGAAGAGACCCAGTACTTC. Translated: CASSSSGREETQYF.

V and J are TRBV5-1 and TRBJ1-1, with 11 bases fitting TRBD1. Germline CDR1 and CDR2: SGHRS and YFSETQ. The CDR3 runs 17 residues. Trimming cost V 4 bases and J 0 bases; bases outside gene matches: 8. This CDR3 reads CASSKRDRGDLNTEAFF. CDR3 DNA: TGCGCCAGCAGCAAACGGGACAGGGGGGATTTGAACACTGAAGCTTTCTTT.

The rearrangement joins TRBV11-3 to TRBJ1-1, with no clear D. This CDR3 comprises 16 residues. The germline V and J ends were trimmed by 5 bases and 3 bases, with 19 bases remaining between them. Germline V gene data show CDR1 as SGHNT and CDR2 as YENEEA. The CDR3 DNA reads TGTGCCAGCAGCCACGTGGGCGTATCCGGCGACACTGAAGCTTTCTTT. Its protein product is CASSHVGVSGDTEAFF.

V is TRBV30 and J is TRBJ1-4; maybe TRBD1 (6 bases). With 5 bases removed from V and 3 bases from J, the gap between germline ends came to 13 bases. Looked up from germline, CDR1 is GTSNPN and CDR2 is SVGIG (reference sequence). The CDR3 spans 14 residues. DNA for the CDR3: TGTGCCTGGGGCCGGGACATATCTAATGAAAAACTGTTTTTT. This gives the protein CAWGRDISNEKLFF. Full variable domain (rest looked up from reference TRBV30 and TRBJ1-4): SQTIHQWPATLVQPVGSPLSLECTVEGTSNPNLYWYRQAAGRGLQLLFYSVGIGQISSEVPQNLSASRPQDRQFILSSKKLLLSDSGFYLCAWGRDISNEKLFFGSGTQLSVL.

The chain links TRBV25-1 to TRBJ2-5; 8 bases agree with TRBD1. The CDR3 consists of 16 residues. CDR1 is MGHDK, CDR2 SYGVNS, per germline. Trimming took 4 bases from V and 2 from J; bases not matched to a gene: 9. In DNA, the CDR3 is TGTGCCAGCAGTGCAATCCGGGACAGGCTACAAGAGACCCAGTACTTC. Amino acid sequence: CASSAIRDRLQETQYF.

With regard to this clone: The sample contains more than one DNA sequence encoding this CDR3. The chain combines TRBV5-1 with TRBJ2-7; 8 bases match TRBD2. Trimming cost V 5 bases and J 3 bases; bases outside gene matches: 16. Germline V gene data show CDR1 as SGHRS and CDR2 as YFSETQ. The CDR3 length is 17 residues. The CDR3 here is CASSTQLTSEKHYEQYF. Here the CDR3 DNA reads TGCGCCAGCAGTACTCAACTGACTAGCGAAAAACACTACGAGCAGTACTTC.

V and J are TRBV9 and TRBJ1-4; 8 bases line up with TRBD1. CDR1 and CDR2 from the germline V gene are SGDLS and YYNGEE. V trimming: 3 bases; J trimming: 3 bases; junction bases outside the gene matches: 4. This CDR3 spans 15 amino acids. This chain's CDR3 is CASSARTGPNEKLFF. CDR3 nucleotides: TGTGCCAGCAGCGCACGGACAGGGCCTAATGAAAAACTGTTTTTT.

The chain has TRBV18 and TRBJ2-1; D possibly corresponds to TRBD2 (6 bases). The CDR3 is made up of 14 amino acids. V dropped 0 bases and J dropped 8 bases, with 11 bases sitting between them. In germline, CDR1 is KGHSH, CDR2 LQKENI. CDR3 sequence reads: CASSPPASGDEQFF. The CDR3 nucleotides read TGTGCCAGCTCACCACCGGCGTCGGGAGATGAGCAGTTCTTC.

The gene calls are TRBV7-2 and TRBJ2-5; D is unresolved. V lost 1 base to trimming and J lost 1 base, with 7 bases between them. The length of the CDR3 is 14 residues. Germline CDR1 SGHTA, CDR2 FQGNSA. The CDR3 nucleotides are TGTGCCAGCAGCTTAGGGCTGCCCCAAGAGACCCAGTACTTC. Translated: CASSLGLPQETQYF.

The chain combines TRBV6-5 with TRBJ2-1; possible D gene TRBD1, 5 bases. V was shortened by 0 bases and J by 5 bases, with 5 bases between the two germline ends. CDR1 MNHEY and CDR2 SVGAGI come from the germline V gene. This CDR3 has 13 amino acids. The DNA of the CDR3 is TGTGCCAGCAGTTACTCCAGGGACAATGAGCAGTTCTTC. Amino acid sequence: CASSYSRDNEQFF.

V gene TRBV15 combines with J gene TRBJ1-1; tentatively, D is TRBD1 (6 bases). Trimming removed 1 base from V and 1 base from J, with 13 bases in between. The V gene's germline CDR1 is LNHNV and CDR2 YYDKDF (reference sequence). The CDR3 extends over 16 amino acids. Written as DNA, the CDR3 is TGTGCCACCAGCAGAGTGGGGACACGGAGGAACACTGAAGCTTTCTTT. This sequence encodes CATSRVGTRRNTEAFF.

The chain links TRBV25-1 to TRBJ2-7; D might be TRBD2 (5 bases). This CDR3 is built from 14 residues. Germline V gene data show CDR1 as MGHDK and CDR2 as SYGVNS. V lost 6 bases to trimming and J lost 4 bases, with 16 bases between them. DNA for the CDR3: TGTGCCAGCAGGGGGAACGTGGGAGTGTACGAGCAGTACTTC. This sequence encodes CASRGNVGVYEQYF.

In this sample, this clone turned up a few times. This chain uses TRBV18 with TRBJ2-6, with 8 bases aligning to TRBD1. The CDR3 sequence is 18 residues long. Germline CDR1 and CDR2: KGHSH and LQKENI. The V segment lost 5 bases and the J segment 0 bases; nucleotides outside the gene matches: 9. The CDR3 bases are TGTGCCAGCTCATCCTCCGGGACAGGAAGCTCTGGGGCCAACGTCCTGACTTTC. Encoded protein: CASSSSGTGSSGANVLTF.

The rearrangement links TRBV4-1 to TRBJ1-2; no clear D gene. The V end lost 3 bases, the J end lost 4 bases, and 18 bases lay between the germline ends. The CDR3 length is 16 residues. CDR1 MGHRA and CDR2 YSYEKL come from the germline V gene. This CDR3 is CASSQGSHRRRYGYTF. The DNA for the CDR3 is TGCGCCAGCAGCCAGGGCTCACATCGTCGCCGCTATGGCTACACCTTC.

The rearrangement links TRBV6-5 to TRBJ1-2; D call uncertain. CDR3 length: 12 residues. Trimming removed 6 bases from V and 10 bases from J, with 15 bases in between. Germline CDR1 is MNHEY and CDR2 is SVGAGI. CDR3 DNA sequence: TGTGCCAGCAGCCGCGGGGAGGGAGACTACACCTTC. It is translated as CASSRGEGDYTF.

The CDR3 coding sequence is TGTGCCTGGAGTGTAGGGGATAGGGCTAATTCACCCCTCCACTTT. It encodes CAWSVGDRANSPLHF. This chain uses TRBV30 with TRBJ1-6; perhaps TRBD1 as D (5 bases). The CDR3 sequence is 15 residues long. In germline, CDR1 is GTSNPN, CDR2 SVGIG (reference sequence). Between the trimmed V and J ends, which lost 0 bases and 6 bases, there was a span of 12 bases.

The rearrangement joins TRBV4-1 to TRBJ1-1; TRBD1 aligns across 8 bases. The CDR3 is made up of 13 amino acids. Germline V lookup: CDR1 MGHRA, CDR2 YSYEKL. The CDR3 nucleotides read TGCGCAGGAGGACAGGGCCTGAACACTGAAGCTTTCTTT. Its translation: CAGGQGLNTEAFF.

The sample holds one count of this clone. The chain recombines TRBV4-2 with TRBJ2-7; no clear D gene. This CDR3 has 14 amino acids. The germline gives CDR1 LGHNA, CDR2 YNFKEQ. Between the trimmed V and J ends, which lost 3 bases and 5 bases, there was a span of 14 bases. CDR3 coding DNA: TGTGCCAGCAGCCACCCCCTGGGTAGCAACGAGCAGTACTTC. This gives the protein CASSHPLGSNEQYF.

CDR3 residues: CASCAPDRGLCEQYF. Here the CDR3 DNA reads TGTGCCAGCTGCGCCCCGGACAGGGGGCTCTGCGAGCAGTACTTC. This chain uses TRBV2 with TRBJ2-7; 11 positions match TRBD1. In germline, CDR1 is SNHLY, CDR2 FYNNEI. This CDR3 comprises 15 residues. Trimming at V came to 8 bases and at J to 6 bases, leaving 12 bases not matched to a gene.

The J gene is TRBJ1-5, the V gene TRBV25-1; the D is unclear. V was shortened by 6 bases and J by 3 bases, with 18 bases between the two germline ends. CDR1 is MGHDK and CDR2 is SYGVNS in the germline V gene. The CDR3 consists of 16 residues. Here the CDR3 reads CASSGPEATSNQPQHF. The DNA for the CDR3 is TGTGCCAGCAGCGGCCCGGAGGCCACCTCCAATCAGCCCCAGCATTTT.

This rearrangement joins TRBV30 to TRBJ2-5; 7 nucleotides agree with TRBD2. V shed 2 bases and J 5 bases; nucleotides not matched to a gene: 11. Germline V gene sequence: CDR1 GTSNPN, CDR2 SVGIG (reference sequence). The CDR3 is 15 residues long. The CDR3 region is CAWSIGTAGVETQYF. The CDR3 DNA follows: TGTGCCTGGAGTATCGGGACGGCGGGAGTTGAGACCCAGTACTTC.

The chain couples TRBV7-9 to TRBJ2-2; D uncertain. The ends were cut back, 3 bases at V and 1 base at J, with 9 bases in the middle. The germline CDR1 and CDR2 sequences are SEHNR and FQNEAQ (reference sequence). CDR3 size: 15 residues. The CDR3 is CASSFHSLNTGELFF. CDR3 DNA: TGTGCCAGCAGCTTTCACAGTTTGAACACCGGGGAGCTGTTTTTT.

The chain has TRBV7-2 and TRBJ2-1; D might be TRBD2 (5 bases). Trimming pared 5 bases from V and 5 bases from J, leaving 13 bases between. Per germline, CDR1 SGHTA and CDR2 FQGNSA. CDR3 size: 14 residues. The CDR3: CASSTDLGDNEQFF. CDR3 nucleotide sequence: TGTGCCAGCAGCACCGATCTCGGGGACAATGAGCAGTTCTTC.